This TCR beta chain was sequenced during a study of T-cell memory formation after mild COVID-19. This clonotype was recorded many times. After 5'RACE with constant-segment primers, TCR alpha and TCR beta cDNA libraries carrying sample barcodes and UMIs were obtained. Via MiXCR, TCRdb re-called the 5' RACE reads, giving one row per CDR3 protein. Among 120,000 to 150,000 distinct CDR3 sequences, approximately 5.7% were seen once, and the ten largest hold around 2%. The CDR3 has 14 residues. V shed 5 bases and J shed 0 bases, with 8 bases lying between them. V and J are TRBV12-3 or TRBV12-4 and TRBJ1-3; D uncertain. The material sequenced was PBMCs or a T cell subset sorted from them (not recorded which). The sequence was collected from an adult woman who had mild COVID-19 (a few samples of this study predate the infection). Cell type and time point are not known. The CDR3 protein is CASSPQGSGNTIYF. The CDR3 nucleotides read TGTGCCAGCAGTCCCCAAGGCTCTGGAAACACCATATATTTT.